What follows are 21 T cell receptor beta chains derived from one specimen sequenced in a study of blood T cell repertoires in COVID-19. Data came from immunoSEQ multiplex PCR; TCRdb stores just in-frame clones and leaves some out. The data contain under 250,000 clones, approximately 88% of them singletons. The sequenced sample was PBMCs or T cells enriched from blood (not recorded which). Receptors originate from a woman in her 40s who had been exposed to COVID-19.

The chain has TRBV6-2 or TRBV6-3 and TRBJ2-7; D is undetermined. Germline values: CDR1 MNHEY, CDR2 SVGEGT. The V end lost 1 base, the J end lost 3 bases, and 7 bases lay between the germline ends. CDR3 size: 13 residues. The chain's CDR3 is CASSYYTNYEQYF. For the CDR3, the DNA is TGTGCCAGCAGTTACTACACCAACTACGAGCAGTACTTC.

V gene TRBV28 combines with J gene TRBJ2-1; TRBD2 matches at 12 bases. The J segment lost 5 bases and the V segment lost 4 bases, leaving 6 bases of the junction unmatched. The CDR3 contains 16 residues. CDR1 and CDR2 (germline): MDHEN, SYDVKM. The CDR3 region has the DNA TGTGCCAGCAGTTCATCCTCTAGCGGGAGGGACAATGAGCAGTTCTTC. Its protein is CASSSSSSGRDNEQFF. The whole variable domain, remainder taken from reference TRBV28 and TRBJ2-1, is DVKVTQSSRYLVKRTGEKVFLECVQDMDHENMFWYRQDPGLGLRLIYFSYDVKMKEKGDIPEGYSVSREKKERFSLILESASTNQTSMYLCASSSSSSGRDNEQFFGPGTRLTVL.

The sample holds one count of this clone. V gene TRBV12-5 combines with J gene TRBJ1-5, with D possibly matching TRBD1 (5 bases). Per the germline V gene, CDR1 is LGHNT and CDR2 is FRNRAP. Trimming removed 0 bases at V and 5 bases at J, with 23 bases between. The CDR3 covers 19 residues. CDR3 loop: CASGLVPSTSGVTYQPQHF. The CDR3 DNA sequence: TGTGCTAGTGGTTTGGTTCCCTCGACGTCGGGGGTGACTTATCAGCCCCAGCATTTT. Together with reference TRBV12-5 and TRBJ1-5, the CDR3 gives the full variable domain: DARVTQTPRHKVTEMGQEVTMRCQPILGHNTVFWYRQTMMQGLELLAYFRNRAPLDDSGMPKDRFSAEMPDATLATLKIQPSEPRDSAVYFCASGLVPSTSGVTYQPQHFGDGTRLSIL.

This clone was seen once. This CDR3 is CSAPTGRTDSDTQYF. The CDR3 nucleotides read TGCAGCGCCCCCACAGGGAGAACTGATTCAGATACGCAGTATTTT. V and J are TRBV29-1 and TRBJ2-3, with TRBD1 as a possible D gene (6 bases). Germline V lookup: CDR1 SQVTM, CDR2 ANQGSEA. Trimming took 7 bases from V and 4 from J, leaving 21 bases between them. The CDR3 runs to 15 residues.

The gene calls are TRBV4-2 and TRBJ2-3; perhaps TRBD2 as D (6 bases). CDR1 is LGHNA and CDR2 is YNFKEQ in the germline V gene. V gave up 0 bases and J gave up 5 bases, with 12 bases separating them. The CDR3 runs 15 residues. The CDR3 DNA is TGTGCCAGCAGCCAAGAGGCGACTAGAAAAGATACGCAGTATTTT. As protein: CASSQEATRKDTQYF.

The chain recombines TRBV7-2 with TRBJ1-3; D call uncertain. Per germline, CDR1 SGHTA and CDR2 FQGNSA. CDR3 length equals 15 residues. V was trimmed by 4 bases and J by 4 bases, leaving 14 bases between them. CDR3 in amino acids: CASSSTLARGNTIYF. The CDR3 DNA reads TGTGCCAGCAGCTCCACTTTGGCGAGGGGAAACACCATATATTTT.

Note on this clone: One junction end does not reproduce the germline sequence, and a read error may be involved. The J gene is TRBJ1-2, the V gene TRBV5-1, with 10 bases fitting TRBD1. The CDR3 has 13 amino acids. Germline-derived CDR1 and CDR2 are SGHRS and YFSETQ. CDR3: CASSTGTGDRYTF. The DNA of the CDR3 is TGTGCCAGCAGCACCGGGACAGGGGATCGCTACACCTTC.

This clone has just a few counts. The rearrangement links TRBV30 to TRBJ1-2; 8 bases fit TRBD1. Germline lookup yields CDR1 GTSNPN and CDR2 SVGIG (reference sequence). The trim removed 2 bases at V and 5 bases at J, leaving 7 bases unmatched. The CDR3 has 14 residues. The CDR3 coding sequence is TGTGCCTGGAGTCCGGGGAGACAGGGGTATGGCTACACCTTC. Its translation is CAWSPGRQGYGYTF.

The V call is TRBV19, the J call TRBJ2-4; 9 positions agree with TRBD2. This CDR3 is 18 amino acids long. Germline values: CDR1 LNHDA, CDR2 SQIVND (reference sequence). Trimming took 1 base from V and 0 from J; bases not matched to a gene: 7. The CDR3 DNA is TGTGCCAGTAGTATAGGGGCTAGCGGGGACTTAGCCAAAAACATTCAGTACTTC. It codes for CASSIGASGDLAKNIQYF. Based on the CDR3 plus reference TRBV19 and TRBJ2-4, the full variable domain is DGGITQSPKYLFRKEGQNVTLSCEQNLNHDAMYWYRQDPGQGLRLIYYSQIVNDFQKGDIAEGYSVSREKKESFPLTVTSAQKNPTAFYLCASSIGASGDLAKNIQYFGAGTRLSVL.

This clone was seen a handful of times. The chain carries TRBV27 and TRBJ1-2; 11 bases are shared with TRBD1. V was clipped by 4 bases and J by 4 bases; unmatched bases: 2. The CDR3 has 14 residues. CDR1 and CDR2 from the germline V gene are MNHEY and SMNVEV (reference sequence). The CDR3 DNA is TGTGCCAGCAGTTCGGGACAGGGGGTCTATGGCTACACCTTC. It specifies CASSSGQGVYGYTF.

The chain joins TRBV12-3 or TRBV12-4 to TRBJ1-6; unclear D gene. The V end was cut by 1 base, the J end by 8 bases, with 6 bases between. CDR3 length: 13 amino acids. For the CDR3, the DNA is TGTGCCAGCAGTTTAGAACGGGATTCACCCCTCCACTTT. Translating gives CASSLERDSPLHF.

V is TRBV9 and J is TRBJ2-1; 7 positions match TRBD1. From germline, CDR1 is SGDLS and CDR2 YYNGEE. The CDR3 spans 15 residues. The junction had 8 bases not matched to a gene; V was cut back by 4 bases and J by 4 bases. The CDR3 coding sequence is TGTGCCAGCAGCCTAAGACAGGGCGTATACAATGAGCAGTTCTTC. This encodes CASSLRQGVYNEQFF.

V usage is TRBV7-3 and J usage is TRBJ1-1; D remains unclear. Germline CDR1 reads SGHTA; CDR2 reads FQGTGA. The CDR3 length is 13 residues. The V end lost 3 bases, the J end lost 3 bases, and 8 bases lay between the germline ends. The CDR3 here is CASSFSQYTEAFF. The DNA of the CDR3 is TGTGCCAGCAGCTTCTCACAATACACTGAAGCTTTCTTT.

This chain connects TRBV6-5 to TRBJ1-1; the D is unclear. CDR1 and CDR2 (germline): MNHEY, SVGAGI. The CDR3 runs to 13 residues. Deletions cut 6 bases from V and 4 bases from J, with 12 bases between. The CDR3: CASSPTTSTEAFF. The DNA for the CDR3 is TGTGCCAGCAGCCCAACAACCTCCACTGAAGCTTTCTTT.

This chain uses TRBV7-8 with TRBJ1-5; 8 nucleotides line up with TRBD1. V gave up 3 bases and J gave up 4 bases; unmatched junction bases: 2. This CDR3 contains 14 residues. Germline V gene lookup returns CDR1 SGHVS and CDR2 FQNEAQ. The CDR3 DNA sequence: TGTGCCAGCAGCTTCGGACAGGGTAATCAGCCCCAGCATTTT. The encoded protein is CASSFGQGNQPQHF.

This chain uses TRBV30 with TRBJ1-3, with a weak D call TRBD1 (6 bases). Germline V CDR1 and CDR2: GTSNPN, SVGIG (reference sequence). The ends were cut back, 8 bases at V and 0 bases at J, with 11 bases in the middle. The CDR3 consists of 13 residues. Here the CDR3 DNA reads TGTGCCAGCGGGACATCCTCTGGAAACACCATATATTTT. This translates into CASGTSSGNTIYF. The whole variable domain, remainder taken from reference TRBV30 and TRBJ1-3, is SQTIHQWPATLVQPVGSPLSLECTVEGTSNPNLYWYRQAAGRGLQLLFYSVGIGQISSEVPQNLSASRPQDRQFILSSKKLLLSDSGFYLCASGTSSGNTIYFGEGSWLTVV.

The chain combines TRBV18 with TRBJ1-4; tentative D call: TRBD1 (5 bases). Germline V lookup: CDR1 KGHSH, CDR2 LQKENI. V lost 4 bases, J lost 3 bases, and 6 bases lay in between. This CDR3 has 13 residues. Here the CDR3 DNA reads TGTGCCAGCTCACGGGGGGCTAATGAAAAACTGTTTTTT. Translation gives CASSRGANEKLFF.

V usage is TRBV5-6 and J usage is TRBJ1-6; tentative D call: TRBD1 (5 bases). The CDR3 runs to 16 residues. Germline V lookup: CDR1 SGHDT, CDR2 YYEEEE. V lost 4 bases and J 8 bases, leaving 19 bases between the germline ends. As DNA, the CDR3 is TGTGCCAGCAGCCTGTCATCCGCAGGGCTCGATTCACCCCTCCACTTT. It encodes CASSLSSAGLDSPLHF.

The genes are TRBV5-1 and TRBJ2-7, with D possibly TRBD2 on 5 matching bases. Germline V CDR1 and CDR2: SGHRS, YFSETQ. The CDR3 runs to 15 residues. The CDR3 nucleotides are TGTGCCAGCAGCTCTGGGGAGAGCGGATCCTACGAGCAGTACGTC. The encoded protein is CASSSGESGSYEQYV.

The chain carries TRBV7-2 and TRBJ2-7, with 8 bases identical to TRBD1. Germline loops: CDR1 SGHTA, CDR2 FQGNSA. This CDR3 comprises 15 residues. J gave up 0 bases and V 5 bases, and 6 bases lay outside the gene matches. The CDR3 nucleotides are TGTGCCAGCAGCGGAAGGACAGGGAGCTCCTACGAGCAGTACTTC. Residues: CASSGRTGSSYEQYF.

The chain is built from TRBV9 and TRBJ2-3, with D perhaps TRBD2 (6 bases). V was clipped by 3 bases and J by 1 base, with 15 bases between them. Germline assignment: CDR1 SGDLS and CDR2 YYNGEE. The CDR3 is 16 amino acids. CDR3 protein: CASSAGSGRGTDTQYF. The CDR3 coding sequence is TGTGCCAGCAGCGCCGGCTCCGGGAGAGGCACAGATACGCAGTATTTT.